The entry below describes one TCR beta chain. What it recognizes is unknown. In TCRdb, the RT-PCR reads were re-called with MiXCR into one record per CDR3 protein. The sample carries some 600,000 distinct CDR3 sequences, 14% recorded once. Germline CDR1 SGHVS, CDR2 FNYEAQ. CDR3 length: 16 amino acids. Trimming cost V 5 bases and J 4 bases; bases outside gene matches: 10. The sample originates from a study of response to subunit inactivated influenza vaccine. Study-wide results and limits: Authors proposed each seasonal influenza vaccination draws in few new T cells.

This receptor was taken from a man aged 45-65 years who received an inactivated influenza vaccine. The specimen was PBMCs from blood, collected less than 15 days before vaccination. This rearrangement joins TRBV7-6 to TRBJ2-3; 9 nucleotides line up with TRBD2. The CDR3 bases are TGTGCCAGCAGCCAAATAGCGGGAGTTGATGCAGATACGCAGTATTTT. Translation gives CASSQIAGVDADTQYF.